The 31 T cell receptor beta chains below all came from one sample that was sequenced in a study of tumor and adjacent non-tumor tissue in lung cancer. Three rounds of nested PCR, following a modified ARM-PCR protocol, produced the TCRbeta library. One entry per CDR3 protein, called by TCRdb with MiXCR from the multiplex PCR reads. Of tens of thousands of distinct CDR3 sequences in the sample, more than 75% were seen once. RNA was extracted from bulk tissue without any cell sorting. The normal lung tissue was taken more than 3 cm from the tumor edge. Sample: distant non-tumor lung tissue. These receptor sequences come from a man between 60 and 75 years old with non-small cell lung cancer.

A remark on this clonotype: At one end, the junction sequence differs from germline, possibly due to a read error. The chain has TRBV29-1 and TRBJ2-5; D may be TRBD1 (5 bases). In germline, CDR1 is SQVTM, CDR2 ANQGSEA. The CDR3 consists of 13 residues. CDR3 sequence reads: CSATGSPSENQYF. The CDR3 DNA reads TGCAGCGCTACAGGCAGTCCGTCTGAGAACCAGTACTTC.

This clonotype appeared a few times. The J gene is TRBJ2-3, the V gene TRBV5-1; 8 positions agree with TRBD1. Losses at the gene ends were 4 bases for V and 5 bases for J; bases not matched to a gene: 6. Germline values: CDR1 SGHRS, CDR2 YFSETQ. The CDR3 runs 14 residues. The CDR3 spells CASSDRQGKDTQYF. In DNA, the CDR3 is TGCGCCAGCAGCGACAGACAGGGGAAAGATACGCAGTATTTT. The full variable domain, its missing parts supplied by reference TRBV5-1 and TRBJ2-3, is KAGVTQTPRYLIKTRGQQVTLSCSPISGHRSVSWYQQTPGQGLQFLFEYFSETQRNKGNFPGRFSGRQFSNSRSEMNVSTLELGDSALYLCASSDRQGKDTQYFGPGTRLTVL.

As regards this clonotype: The germline gene is not matched at one end of the junction; a read error may be the cause. The chain is built from TRBV28 and TRBJ2-4; D is undetermined. The length of the CDR3 is 16 residues. Germline V gives CDR1 MDHEN, CDR2 SYDVKM. The CDR3 coding sequence is TGTGCCGGCAGTGACGGACCGGATCTATCGCGGAACACTCAGTACTTC. It codes for CAGSDGPDLSRNTQYF. Variable domain in full (rest from reference TRBV28 and TRBJ2-4): DVKVTQSSRYLVKRTGEKVFLECVQDMDHENMFWYRQDPGLGLRLIYFSYDVKMKEKGDIPEGYSVSREKKERFSLILESASTNQTSMYLCAGSDGPDLSRNTQYFGAGTRLSVL.

This clonotype was observed at least ten times. This chain links TRBV4-1 with TRBJ2-1, with D possibly being TRBD2 (6 bases). V was trimmed by 0 bases and J by 8 bases, leaving 20 bases between them. The CDR3 is made up of 17 amino acids. Germline CDR1 MGHRA, CDR2 YSYEKL. The CDR3 region is CASSQDGAGLLVYEQFF. DNA for the CDR3: TGCGCCAGCAGCCAAGATGGGGCGGGATTACTGGTTTATGAGCAGTTCTTC.

A remark on this clonotype: At one end the junction does not follow the germline gene, possibly because of a read error. This chain connects TRBV10-2 to TRBJ2-7; possible D gene TRBD2, 5 bases. The germline V gene encodes CDR1 WSHSY and CDR2 SAAADI. The CDR3 extends over 14 amino acids. CDR3 region: CASRVRVDSYEQYF. DNA for the CDR3: TGCGCTAGCAGAGTGCGGGTGGATTCCTACGAGCAGTACTTC.

The V and J genes are TRBV29-1 and TRBJ2-3; 7 bases align to TRBD2. CDR1 and CDR2 (germline): SQVTM, ANQGSEA. After removal of 1 base from V and 8 bases from J, the junction contained 12 bases not matched to a gene. CDR3 length equals 15 residues. The CDR3 region is CSVEGTSWGRGTQYF. CDR3 nucleotide sequence: TGCAGCGTTGAAGGGACTAGTTGGGGCCGCGGTACGCAGTATTTT.

With respect to this clonotype: A much bigger clone sits one base away, suggesting this may be a read error. This chain links TRBV7-6 with TRBJ2-7, with D uncertain. The CDR3 covers 13 residues. Germline lookup yields CDR1 SGHVS and CDR2 FNYEAQ. Between the trimmed V and J ends, which lost 5 bases and 3 bases, there was a span of 11 bases. CDR3 coding DNA: TGTGCCAGCAGCACAGAGTACAACTACGAGCAGTACTTC. Translating it yields CASSTEYNYEQYF.

About this clonotype itself: A read error may be the cause here, since a much bigger clone is one base away. This sequence joins TRBV20-1 and TRBJ2-4; the D call may be TRBD1 or TRBD2 (6 bases each). Germline CDR1 DFQATT, CDR2 SNEGSKA (reference sequence). V lost 5 bases and J lost 4, with 12 bases in between. The CDR3 totals 13 residues. CDR3 coding DNA: TGCAGTGCTTCCGGGGGCAGGAAAAACATTCAGTACTTC. This gives the protein CSASGGRKNIQYF.

As regards this clonotype: This could be a read error, since a much larger clone is one nucleotide away. This chain uses TRBV5-4 with TRBJ2-3; D is possibly TRBD1 (6 bases). The CDR3 has 16 amino acids. Germline V gives CDR1 SGHNT, CDR2 YYREEE (reference sequence). The V gene lost 4 bases and the J gene lost 2 bases, with 17 bases spanning the gap. The CDR3 loop is CASSVSPGQLTDTQYF. In DNA form, the CDR3 reads TGTGCCAGCAGCGTGTCACCGGGACAACTCACAGATACGCAGTATTTT.

The chain recombines TRBV5-1 with TRBJ2-7; maybe TRBD2 (5 bases). The ends were cut back, 8 bases at V and 2 bases at J, with 23 bases in the middle. Per germline, CDR1 SGHRS and CDR2 YFSETQ. The CDR3 covers 16 residues. The CDR3 bases are TGCGCCAGTAGCCCCGGTTCTAGCCGGACCACCTACGAGCAGTACTTC. Translation: CASSPGSSRTTYEQYF.

Concerning this clonotype: The conserved final phenylalanine or tryptophan is absent from the CDR3, which likely points to a read error. CDR3 nucleotides: TGCAGCGTTCGTGAAGGGGAGAACACTGATGCTTTCTTA. Translated, it gives CSVREGENTDAFL. The chain recombines TRBV29-1 with TRBJ1-1, with a weak D call TRBD1 (5 bases). The CDR3 is 13 residues long. The V gene's germline CDR1 is SQVTM and CDR2 ANQGSEA.

This sequence joins TRBV6-1 and TRBJ1-1, with D unclear. This CDR3 has 13 amino acids. Germline values: CDR1 MNHNS, CDR2 SASEGT. With 3 bases removed from V and 5 bases from J, the gap between germline ends came to 10 bases. This CDR3 is CASSDTENTEAFF. The CDR3 DNA sequence: TGTGCCAGCAGTGATACAGAAAATACTGAAGCTTTCTTT.

Concerning this clonotype itself: Its ends do not fully match the called genes, so a read error is possible. CDR3 in amino acids: CTSGITQRDHNEQFF. CDR3 DNA sequence: TGTACCAGCGGTATCACTCAGCGGGACCACAATGAGCAGTTCTTC. The chain employs TRBV12-3 or TRBV12-4 and TRBJ2-1; 7 bases map to TRBD2. CDR3 length: 15 residues.

This clonotype was recorded at least ten times. The rearrangement joins TRBV28 to TRBJ1-4; TRBD1 matches 10 bases. CDR3 length: 16 amino acids. The V and J ends lost 3 bases and 0 bases, in that order; junction bases with no gene match: 1. Germline CDR1 MDHEN, CDR2 SYDVKM. CDR3 region: CASSLGTGATNEKLFF. CDR3 sequence (DNA): TGTGCCAGCAGTTTGGGGACAGGGGCAACTAATGAAAAACTGTTTTTT. Supplemented by reference TRBV28 and TRBJ1-4, the full variable domain reads DVKVTQSSRYLVKRTGEKVFLECVQDMDHENMFWYRQDPGLGLRLIYFSYDVKMKEKGDIPEGYSVSREKKERFSLILESASTNQTSMYLCASSLGTGATNEKLFFGSGTQLSVL.

In the case of this clonotype: It may be a read error: a sequence one base away is much more abundant. This chain uses TRBV13 with TRBJ2-7; D is unresolved. From germline, CDR1 is PRHDT and CDR2 FYEKMQ (reference sequence). This CDR3 has 14 residues. CDR3 in amino acids: CASGFSESSYEQYF. The CDR3 nucleotides read TGTGCCAGCGGCTTTTCCGAAAGCTCCTACGAGCAGTACTTC.

As regards this clonotype: A junction boundary mismatches the germline segment, possibly from a read error. This chain connects TRBV28 to TRBJ1-2; the D is unclear. Germline CDR1 and CDR2: MDHEN and SYDVKM. This CDR3 has 14 residues. The CDR3 region has the DNA TGTGCCAACAGTTTAGCGACATGGACCTATGGCTACATCTTC. It translates to CANSLATWTYGYIF.

Details on this clonotype: A junction boundary mismatches the germline segment, possibly from a read error. V usage is TRBV4-1 and J usage is TRBJ2-5, with D hard to call. The CDR3 length is 18 residues. Looked up from germline, CDR1 is MGHRA and CDR2 is YSYEKL. CDR3 residues: CASSQHPLGRGREETQYF. CDR3 nucleotides: TGCGCCAGTAGCCAACATCCCCTTGGTAGAGGAAGGGAAGAGACCCAGTACTTC.

On this clonotype itself: A junction boundary mismatches the germline segment, possibly from a read error. The rearrangement links TRBV20-1 to TRBJ2-7, with TRBD1 identical over 10 bases. Germline V gene data show CDR1 as DFQATT and CDR2 as SNEGSKA (reference sequence). The CDR3 totals 16 residues. DNA for the CDR3: TGCAGTGCTAGTTCGCTTTGGGACAGGGGTTGGGACGAGCAATACTTC. Protein: CSASSLWDRGWDEQYF.

The V gene is TRBV29-1, the J gene TRBJ2-5; the D is unclear. CDR3 length equals 13 residues. Trimming removed 7 bases from V and 2 bases from J, with 14 bases in between. Germline V lookup: CDR1 SQVTM, CDR2 ANQGSEA. CDR3 loop: CSAPFHTQETQYF. The CDR3 DNA reads TGCAGCGCACCTTTCCACACTCAAGAGACCCAGTACTTC.

On this clonotype: A much larger clone is a single base away; this may be a read error. The gene calls are TRBV7-3 and TRBJ2-2; D is unclear. V shed 7 bases and J shed 1 base, with 13 bases lying between them. Germline V gene data show CDR1 as SGHTA and CDR2 as FQGTGA. The CDR3 extends over 15 amino acids. Written as DNA, the CDR3 is TGTGCCAGCAATACCGAGACTCGGAACACCGGGGAGCTGTTTTTT. Residues: CASNTETRNTGELFF.

A word on this clonotype: At one end, the junction sequence differs from germline, possibly due to a read error. The chain couples TRBV7-9 to TRBJ1-5; no firm D call. Germline-derived CDR1 and CDR2 are SEHNR and FQNEAQ (reference sequence). CDR3 length: 14 amino acids. Here the CDR3 reads CASIPDGVDQPQHF. The CDR3 DNA follows: TGTGCTAGCATCCCGGACGGGGTGGATCAGCCCCAGCATTTT.

A note on this clonotype: The junction departs from the called germline gene at one end, perhaps through a read error. CDR3 sequence: CASSYTNGTGELFF. DNA of the CDR3: TGTGCCAGTAGCTATACTAATGGTACCGGGGAGCTATTTTTT. This chain links TRBV11-1 with TRBJ2-2; maybe TRBD2 (5 bases). This CDR3 has 14 residues. Germline assignment: CDR1 SGHAT and CDR2 FQDESV (reference sequence).

This chain links TRBV6-1 with TRBJ2-1; no reliable D call. This CDR3 is 18 amino acids long. V was cut by 7 bases and J by 9 bases, with 31 bases left in between. Germline V CDR1 and CDR2: MNHNS, SASEGT. The CDR3 region is CASIELKWTGIFTGEQFF. As DNA, the CDR3 is TGTGCCAGCATTGAGTTAAAATGGACGGGTATATTCACGGGTGAGCAGTTCTTC.

This rearrangement joins TRBV5-6 to TRBJ1-4; D is unclear. The CDR3 is 16 amino acids. CDR1 is SGHDT and CDR2 is YYEEEE in the germline V gene. V lost 2 bases, J lost 5 bases, and 16 bases lay in between. CDR3 amino acids: CASSFNPVTSNEKLFF. In nucleotides, the CDR3 is TGTGCCAGCAGCTTCAACCCCGTGACATCAAATGAAAAACTGTTTTTT.

As to this clonotype: This clone may be a read error of a much larger clone one base away. V is TRBV10-2 and J is TRBJ2-1; the match to TRBD2 covers 7 bases. CDR3 length: 18 amino acids. After removal of 6 bases from V and 8 bases from J, the junction contained 22 bases not matched to a gene. Looked up from germline, CDR1 is WSHSY and CDR2 is SAAADI. The CDR3 protein is CASSAQELVGGLRDEQFF. For the CDR3, the DNA is TGCGCCAGCAGCGCCCAGGAGCTAGTGGGAGGGCTTAGGGATGAGCAGTTCTTC.

A remark on this clonotype: Its ends do not fully match the called genes, so a read error is possible. The CDR3 loop is CASRFPTSAAYEQYF. For the CDR3, the DNA is TGTGCCAGCAGATTTCCAACTAGCGCCGCCTACGAACAGTACTTC. The chain joins TRBV28 to TRBJ2-7; 7 bases are a match to TRBD2. Germline V gene data show CDR1 as MDHEN and CDR2 as SYDVKM. The CDR3 sequence is 15 residues long.

This clonotype was found once. The rearrangement uses TRBV11-3 and TRBJ2-3; no reliable D call. In germline, CDR1 is SGHNT, CDR2 YENEEA. The CDR3 extends over 13 amino acids. Trimming pared 5 bases from V and 4 bases from J, leaving 10 bases between. The CDR3 sequence is CASSMRHPDTQYF. As DNA, the CDR3 is TGTGCCAGCAGCATGCGACATCCAGATACGCAGTATTTT.

With respect to this clonotype: This may be a read error: a much more frequent sequence differs by one nucleotide. The chain joins TRBV11-2 to TRBJ1-6; D is undetermined. The CDR3 length is 17 residues. Germline lookup yields CDR1 SGHAT and CDR2 FQNNGV. The V and J ends lost 5 bases and 9 bases respectively, with 23 bases between them. The CDR3 DNA follows: TGTGCCAGCAGCCACCTGGTGCTTGGGGAAAACACTTCACCCCTCCACTTT. It yields the protein CASSHLVLGENTSPLHF.

A note on this clonotype: The junction does not match germline at one end; this may be a read error. The chain uses TRBV4-2 and TRBJ2-7, with D uncertain. The CDR3 length is 14 residues. The germline V gene encodes CDR1 LGHNA and CDR2 YNFKEQ. The chain's CDR3 is CPSSQGRVEREQYF. CDR3 coding DNA: TGTCCCAGCAGCCAAGGACGGGTGGAACGAGAGCAGTACTTC.

Details on this clonotype: A read error is possible here, since a much larger clone lies one base away. This sequence joins TRBV2 and TRBJ1-4; the D gene is possibly TRBD1 (5 bases). The germline gives CDR1 SNHLY, CDR2 FYNNEI. This CDR3 is built from 14 residues. The CDR3 is CTSKDGGVDEKLFF. CDR3 coding DNA: TGTACCAGCAAGGACGGGGGAGTGGATGAAAAACTGTTTTTT.

This clonotype occurred a few times. This could be a read error, since a much larger clone is one nucleotide away. The chain carries TRBV5-1 and TRBJ2-7; 11 nucleotides match TRBD1. J was trimmed by 6 bases and V by 6 bases; bases with no gene match: 5. This CDR3 comprises 13 residues. Germline CDR1 SGHRS, CDR2 YFSETQ. The DNA for the CDR3 is TGCGCCAGCATCACGGGGACAGGGGGCGAGCAGTACTTC. Protein product: CASITGTGGEQYF.